This is a list of T cell receptor beta chains from one sample in a study of regulatory T cells in long-lasting Graves disease. TCRdb reprocessed the multiplex PCR reads with MiXCR, giving one entry per CDR3 protein. The table has approximately 460,000 distinct CDR3 sequences, about a sixth seen once. The same specimen was also included in a second study, on T cells in Graves' hyperthyroidism and ophthalmopathy.

This material consisted of peripheral blood mononuclear cells (PBMCs), taken at new diagnosis, from a patient treated with antithyroid drugs. These receptors all come from a woman aged 25-40 years with Graves disease. Each CDR3 is given without its conserved first and last residue. A D gene is named only where the DNA matches it firmly.

V	length	D	J	CDR3
TRBV7-6	11	.	TRBJ2-1	ASSLIRGDEQF
TRBV6-1	12	TRBD1	TRBJ2-1	ARHPGQGGYEQF
TRBV27	15	.	TRBJ2-7	ASSLGVSQGRTYEQY
TRBV12-3/TRBV12-4	13	.	TRBJ2-1	ASSLAGTTYNEQF
TRBV4-1	15	TRBD1	TRBJ2-1	ASSQYLRGRGDNEQF
TRBV2	12	.	TRBJ1-6	ASSRNQREASLH
TRBV7-9	12	TRBD1	TRBJ1-1	ASSLGDRKTEAF
TRBV7-2	11	.	TRBJ2-3	ASSLAMTDTQY
TRBV5-1	14	TRBD2	TRBJ2-1	ASSLAVAGGNNEQF
TRBV6-1	10	.	TRBJ1-5	ASSTGTQPQH
TRBV4-1	12	TRBD1	TRBJ1-1	ASSNRGMNTEAF
TRBV19	12	.	TRBJ1-1	ASSTSESGTEAF
TRBV28	12	.	TRBJ1-1	ASSSKGLNTEAF
TRBV14	9	.	TRBJ2-7	ASSFAQEQY
TRBV7-8	12	TRBD1	.	ASSRTGGAETQY
TRBV6-2/TRBV6-3	13	TRBD1	TRBJ2-7	ASSYITRGRDEQY
TRBV28	13	TRBD2	TRBJ2-5	ASRTSALSLETQY
TRBV28	13	.	TRBJ2-3	ASSFSGAGTDTQY
TRBV12-3/TRBV12-4	13	.	TRBJ2-5	ASSQGDRVQETQH
TRBV28	15	.	TRBJ1-3	ASSPSGQPTPGNTIY